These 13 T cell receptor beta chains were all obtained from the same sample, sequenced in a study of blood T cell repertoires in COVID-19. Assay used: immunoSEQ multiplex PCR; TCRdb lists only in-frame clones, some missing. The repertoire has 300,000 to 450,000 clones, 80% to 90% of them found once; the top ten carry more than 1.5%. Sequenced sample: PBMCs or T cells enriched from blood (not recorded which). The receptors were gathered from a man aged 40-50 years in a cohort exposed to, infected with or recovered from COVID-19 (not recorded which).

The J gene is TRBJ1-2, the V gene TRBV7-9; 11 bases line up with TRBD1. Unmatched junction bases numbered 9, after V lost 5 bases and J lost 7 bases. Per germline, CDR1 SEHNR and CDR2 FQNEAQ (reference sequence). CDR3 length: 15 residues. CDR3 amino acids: CASSTWTGGVSGYTF. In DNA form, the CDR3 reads TGTGCCAGCAGCACATGGACAGGGGGCGTGTCTGGCTACACCTTC.

CDR3 residues: CASSSNSPLTPANYGYTF. CDR3 DNA sequence: TGTGCCAGCAGCTCTAACTCCCCCCTGACACCGGCTAACTATGGCTACACCTTC. The V call is TRBV11-2, the J call TRBJ1-2; D not resolved. V was pared by 4 bases and J by 0 bases, with 21 bases between. Germline CDR1 and CDR2: SGHAT and FQNNGV. The CDR3 sequence is 18 residues long.

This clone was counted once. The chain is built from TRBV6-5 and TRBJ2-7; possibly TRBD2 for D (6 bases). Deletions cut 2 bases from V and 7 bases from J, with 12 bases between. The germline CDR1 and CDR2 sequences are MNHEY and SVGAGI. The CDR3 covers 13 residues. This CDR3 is CASSYPGTLEQYF. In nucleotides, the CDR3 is TGTGCCAGCAGTTACCCCGGGACTTTGGAGCAGTACTTC.

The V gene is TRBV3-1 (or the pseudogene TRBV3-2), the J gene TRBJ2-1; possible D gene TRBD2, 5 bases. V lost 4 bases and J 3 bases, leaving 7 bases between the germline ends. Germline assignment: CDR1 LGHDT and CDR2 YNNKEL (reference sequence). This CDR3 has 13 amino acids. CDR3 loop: CASSRSGYNEQFF. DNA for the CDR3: TGTGCCAGCAGCCGCAGCGGCTACAATGAGCAGTTCTTC.

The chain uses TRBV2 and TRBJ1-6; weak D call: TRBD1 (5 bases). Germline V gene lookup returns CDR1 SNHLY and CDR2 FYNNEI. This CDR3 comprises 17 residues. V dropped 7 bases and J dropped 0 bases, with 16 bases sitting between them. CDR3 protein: CASKTQVFRSYNSPLHF. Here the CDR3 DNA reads TGTGCCAGCAAGACACAGGTTTTCCGCTCCTATAATTCACCCCTCCACTTT. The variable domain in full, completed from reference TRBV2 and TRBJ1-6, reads EPEVTQTPSHQVTQMGQEVILRCVPISNHLYFYWYRQILGQKVEFLVSFYNNEISEKSEIFDDQFSVERPDGSNFTLKIRSTKLEDSAMYFCASKTQVFRSYNSPLHFGNGTRLTVT.

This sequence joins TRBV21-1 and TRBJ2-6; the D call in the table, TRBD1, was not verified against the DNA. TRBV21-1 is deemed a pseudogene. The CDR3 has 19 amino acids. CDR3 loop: CASSKGGQLTSSGANVLTF. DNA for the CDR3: TGTGCCAGCAGCAAAGGAGGACAGCTTACAAGCTCTGGGGCCAACGTCCTGACTTTC.

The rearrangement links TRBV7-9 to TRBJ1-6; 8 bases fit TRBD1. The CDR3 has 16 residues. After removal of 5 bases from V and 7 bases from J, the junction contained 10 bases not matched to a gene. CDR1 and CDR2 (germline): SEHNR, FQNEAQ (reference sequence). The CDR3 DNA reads TGTGCCAGCAGCCGCTTCCGGGACAGGTTAAATTCACCCCTCCACTTT. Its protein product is CASSRFRDRLNSPLHF. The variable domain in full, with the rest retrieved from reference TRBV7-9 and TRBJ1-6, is DTGVSQNPRHKITKRGQNVTFRCDPISEHNRLYWYRQTLGQGPEFLTYFQNEAQLEKSRLLSDRFSAERPKGSFSTLEIQRTEQGDSAMYLCASSRFRDRLNSPLHFGNGTRLTVT.

The CDR3 DNA reads as TGTGCCAGCACCCGTTGGGCAGGGATTCAGTCTCGCGAGCAGTACTTC. It translates to CASTRWAGIQSREQYF. The chain joins TRBV5-6 to TRBJ2-7; TRBD1 might be the D (5 bases). CDR1 and CDR2 from the germline V gene are SGHDT and YYEEEE. The CDR3 is 16 amino acids. The V end lost 6 bases, the J end lost 6 bases, and 25 bases lay between the germline ends.

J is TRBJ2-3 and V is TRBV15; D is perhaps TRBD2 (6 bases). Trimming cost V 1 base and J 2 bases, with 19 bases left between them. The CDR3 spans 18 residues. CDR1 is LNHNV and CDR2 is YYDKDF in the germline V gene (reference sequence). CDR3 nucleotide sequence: TGTGCCACCAGCAGAGTAGTCCCTGGAGGGAGTTACACAGATACGCAGTATTTT. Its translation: CATSRVVPGGSYTDTQYF.

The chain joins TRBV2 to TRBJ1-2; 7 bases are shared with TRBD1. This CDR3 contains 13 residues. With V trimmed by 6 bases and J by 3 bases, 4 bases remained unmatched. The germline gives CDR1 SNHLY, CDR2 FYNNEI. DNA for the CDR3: TGTGCCAGCAGGACAGGGAAGGACTATGGCTACACCTTC. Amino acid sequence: CASRTGKDYGYTF. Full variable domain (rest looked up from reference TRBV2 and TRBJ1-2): EPEVTQTPSHQVTQMGQEVILRCVPISNHLYFYWYRQILGQKVEFLVSFYNNEISEKSEIFDDQFSVERPDGSNFTLKIRSTKLEDSAMYFCASRTGKDYGYTFGSGTRLTVV.

Written as DNA, the CDR3 is TGTGCCAGCAGCTTCCAACATGGCACAGATACGCAGTATTTT. Protein product: CASSFQHGTDTQYF. The chain links TRBV9 to TRBJ2-3, with D unresolved. V lost 4 bases and J 1 base, leaving 10 bases between the germline ends. This CDR3 is 14 amino acids long. In germline, CDR1 is SGDLS, CDR2 YYNGEE.

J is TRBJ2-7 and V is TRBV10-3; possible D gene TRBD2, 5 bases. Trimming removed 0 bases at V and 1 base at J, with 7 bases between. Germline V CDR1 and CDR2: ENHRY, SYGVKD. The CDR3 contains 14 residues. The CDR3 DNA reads TGTGCCATCAGTGAGTCGGAGGAATCCTACGAGCAGTACTTC. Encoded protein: CAISESEESYEQYF.

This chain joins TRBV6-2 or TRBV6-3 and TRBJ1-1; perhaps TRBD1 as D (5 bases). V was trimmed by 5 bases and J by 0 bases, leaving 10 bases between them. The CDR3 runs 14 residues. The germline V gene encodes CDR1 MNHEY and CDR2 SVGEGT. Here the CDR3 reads CASSGGNMNTEAFF. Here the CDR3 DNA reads TGTGCCAGCAGTGGGGGGAATATGAACACTGAAGCTTTCTTT.